Following are 13 T cell receptor beta chains from one sample sequenced in a study of a mutant IDH1 vaccine in newly diagnosed glioma. Their antigens remain unidentified. Described time point: week 35, safety follow-up. With topical imiquimod, each dose of the vaccine consisted of 300 ug of mutant IDH1 20-mer peptide. Sequencing used immunoSEQ multiplex PCR; TCRdb keeps in-frame clones, though not all of them. Among about 50,000 clones listed, under 90% were seen once. Here the sequenced sample was PBMCs, taken from a glioma patient whose treatment included an IDH1 peptide vaccine. These receptors all come from a woman aged 18-29 years with glioma.

V and J are TRBV11-2 and TRBJ2-2, with D unclear. The germline V and J ends were trimmed by 5 bases and 0 bases, with 10 bases remaining between them. The CDR3 loop spans 15 amino acids. Per the germline V gene, CDR1 is SGHAT and CDR2 is FQNNGV. The DNA of the CDR3 is TGTGCCAGCAGCCCCCACTGGTCGAACACCGGGGAGCTGTTTTTT. Its translation is CASSPHWSNTGELFF.

V gene TRBV9 combines with J gene TRBJ2-1, with 7 positions matching TRBD2. Per germline, CDR1 SGDLS and CDR2 YYNGEE. Germline trimming cut 4 bases from V and 4 bases from J; bases unmatched to any gene: 5. The length of the CDR3 is 14 residues. This chain's CDR3 is CASSMGGGYNEQFF. The CDR3 DNA follows: TGTGCCAGCAGCATGGGGGGGGGATACAATGAGCAGTTCTTC. The whole variable domain, filled in from reference TRBV9 and TRBJ2-1, reads DSGVTQTPKHLITATGQRVTLRCSPRSGDLSVYWYQQSLDQGLQFLIQYYNGEERAKGNILERFSAQQFPDLHSELNLSSLELGDSALYFCASSMGGGYNEQFFGPGTRLTVL.

The chain joins TRBV10-3 to TRBJ1-2; 10 bases line up with TRBD1. V lost 0 bases to trimming and J lost 8 bases; unmatched junction nucleotides: 3. Germline V gene data show CDR1 as ENHRY and CDR2 as SYGVKD. The CDR3 sequence is 14 residues long. CDR3 protein: CAISESTGGDGYTF. DNA for the CDR3: TGTGCCATCAGTGAGTCGACAGGGGGCGACGGCTACACCTTC.

The rearrangement joins TRBV19 to TRBJ1-1, with 8 bases that match TRBD1. This CDR3 contains 11 residues. Germline V lookup: CDR1 LNHDA, CDR2 SQIVND (reference sequence). V gave up 11 bases and J gave up 7 bases; unmatched junction bases: 6. CDR3 in DNA: TGTGCCGCGGCGGACAGGGTTGAAGCTTTCTTT. It specifies CAAADRVEAFF.

This chain connects TRBV28 to TRBJ2-7; unclear D gene. CDR1 MDHEN and CDR2 SYDVKM come from the germline V gene. Trimming stripped 2 bases from V and 2 bases from J, with 7 bases between. The CDR3 runs to 13 residues. CDR3 protein: CASSLRSTYEQYF. The CDR3 DNA is TGTGCCAGCAGTTTAAGGAGTACCTACGAGCAGTACTTC.

This clone appeared once. The V call is TRBV5-8, the J call TRBJ2-3; D perhaps matches TRBD1 (6 bases). Trimming removed 2 bases from V and 0 bases from J, with 16 bases in between. This CDR3 spans 17 amino acids. CDR1 SGHTS and CDR2 YDEGEE come from the germline V gene. The CDR3 bases are TGTGCCAGCAGCTTAATTCCTCGGGACAAAAGCACAGATACGCAGTATTTT. Its translation: CASSLIPRDKSTDTQYF.

The rearrangement joins TRBV11-2 to TRBJ2-7, with 13 bases matching TRBD2. CDR3 length equals 17 residues. Germline V gives CDR1 SGHAT, CDR2 FQNNGV. The V gene end was trimmed by 5 bases and the J gene end by 0 bases; junction bases not matched to a gene: 7. Here the CDR3 reads CASSGMRTSGSSYEQYF. For the CDR3, the DNA is TGTGCCAGCAGCGGGATGCGGACTAGCGGGAGCTCCTACGAGCAGTACTTC.

This chain connects TRBV9 to TRBJ1-1; 9 nucleotides align to TRBD1. Per the germline V gene, CDR1 is SGDLS and CDR2 is YYNGEE. V was pared by 3 bases and J by 4 bases, with 1 base of the junction left unmatched. This CDR3 contains 13 residues. CDR3 DNA: TGTGCCAGCAGCGGGACAGGGGTCACTGAAGCTTTCTTT. It codes for CASSGTGVTEAFF.

The chain employs TRBV5-4 and TRBJ1-1; 8 nucleotides line up with TRBD1. The trim removed 4 bases at V and 6 bases at J, leaving 11 bases unmatched. The length of the CDR3 is 15 residues. CDR1 is SGHNT and CDR2 is YYREEE in the germline V gene (reference sequence). The DNA of the CDR3 is TGTGCCAGCAGCCCGCCGGTTCGACAGGGGTCTGAAGCTTTCTTT. Its translation is CASSPPVRQGSEAFF.

The V and J genes are TRBV2 and TRBJ1-1; maybe TRBD1 (5 bases). CDR1 and CDR2 from the germline V gene are SNHLY and FYNNEI. This CDR3 has 11 residues. V gave up 10 bases and J gave up 0 bases, with 6 bases separating them. This CDR3 reads CAIGVNTEAFF. CDR3 in DNA: TGTGCCATAGGGGTGAACACTGAAGCTTTCTTT.

This clone was seen only a few times. The rearrangement uses TRBV7-9 and TRBJ1-5, with 9 bases lining up with TRBD1. The CDR3 sequence is 14 residues long. CDR1 and CDR2 from the germline V gene are SEHNR and FQNEAQ (reference sequence). With V trimmed by 8 bases and J by 6 bases, 8 bases remained unmatched. The CDR3 sequence is CASSGTGRAQPQHF. The CDR3 DNA is TGTGCCAGCTCCGGGACAGGGAGGGCTCAGCCCCAGCATTTT.

This clone was seen only once. The chain carries TRBV19 and TRBJ2-3, with D hard to call. V was cut by 3 bases and J by 6 bases, with 10 bases left in between. The CDR3 length is 13 residues. Germline V gene data show CDR1 as LNHDA and CDR2 as SQIVND (reference sequence). The CDR3 is CASSIMGIDTQYF. The CDR3 DNA reads as TGTGCCAGTAGTATCATGGGGATTGATACGCAGTATTTT. Filled out from reference TRBV19 and TRBJ2-3, the complete variable domain reads DGGITQSPKYLFRKEGQNVTLSCEQNLNHDAMYWYRQDPGQGLRLIYYSQIVNDFQKGDIAEGYSVSREKKESFPLTVTSAQKNPTAFYLCASSIMGIDTQYFGPGTRLTVL.

In this sample, this clone turned up a few times. This chain links TRBV10-3 with TRBJ1-4; D gene unclear. V was trimmed by 3 bases and J by 8 bases, leaving 13 bases between them. The length of the CDR3 is 14 residues. CDR1 ENHRY and CDR2 SYGVKD come from the germline V gene. CDR3 in amino acids: CAISDLGLGEKLFF. CDR3 nucleotides: TGTGCCATCAGTGATTTGGGCCTGGGCGAAAAACTGTTTTTT.